This TCR beta chain appears in the sequencing data of a study of response to subunit inactivated influenza vaccine. TCRdb re-called the RT-PCR reads through MiXCR, storing one row per CDR3 protein. The table lists 500,000 to 600,000 distinct CDR3 sequences, less than 10% of them singletons, with over 10% in the top ten. The CDR3 spans 14 residues. Germline V gene lookup returns CDR1 MNHEY and CDR2 SVGEGT. J gave up 6 bases and V 2 bases, and 6 bases lay outside the gene matches. This specimen consisted of PBMCs from blood, obtained less than 30 months after vaccination. V gene TRBV6-2 or TRBV6-3 combines with J gene TRBJ2-7, with 8 bases that match TRBD1. The origin of this receptor is a man aged 45 to 70 who received an inactivated influenza vaccine. This CDR3 reads CASSYRQGSGEQYF. CDR3 DNA: TGTGCCAGCAGTTACCGACAGGGGTCGGGCGAGCAGTACTTC.